Each of the 24 T cell receptor beta chains below was sequenced from the same sample in a study of regulatory T cells in long-lasting Graves disease. Sequencing libraries for TCR beta were prepared with iRepertoire HTBI primers and Arm-PCR of CDR3 regions. In TCRdb, the multiplex PCR reads were re-called with MiXCR into one record per CDR3 protein. The table records approximately 480,000 distinct CDR3 sequences, roughly 16% of them present only once. Noted time point: newly diagnosed GD, antithyroid drugs for less than 3 months. The TCR library was made from RNA that had been extracted from PBMCs in TRIzol. This sample also belongs to another study, concerning T cells in Graves' hyperthyroidism and ophthalmopathy.

Specimen: peripheral blood mononuclear cells (PBMCs), collected at new diagnosis, from a patient treated with antithyroid drugs. Every receptor here comes from a man aged 40-50 years with Graves disease.

This clonotype was detected only a few times. Given a much more abundant clone one base away, this may be a read error. J is TRBJ2-5 and V is TRBV11-1; maybe TRBD2 (5 bases). The CDR3 covers 13 residues. Germline V gives CDR1 SGHAT, CDR2 FQDESV (reference sequence). As DNA, the CDR3 is TGTGCCAGCAGCTCGGGGATAAAGGAGACCCAGTGCTTC. Translated, it gives CASSSGIKETQCF.

In this sample, this clonotype turned up a few times. The genes are TRBV12-3 or TRBV12-4 and TRBJ2-7; 9 nucleotides align to TRBD1. There are 15 residues in the CDR3. V was clipped by 5 bases and J by 2 bases; unmatched bases: 7. The CDR3 reads CASSPDRQGAYEQYF. CDR3 in DNA: TGTGCCAGCAGTCCCGACCGACAGGGGGCCTACGAGCAGTACTTC.

The chain links TRBV7-9 to TRBJ2-5; weak D call: TRBD2 (5 bases). Germline V CDR1 and CDR2: SEHNR, FQNEAQ (reference sequence). Trimming cost V 5 bases and J 7 bases, with 17 bases left between them. The CDR3 is made up of 14 amino acids. Written as DNA, the CDR3 is TGTGCCAGCAGCCTAGATTCCCTAGCAGGGACCCAGTACTTC. It translates to CASSLDSLAGTQYF.

The chain uses TRBV9 and TRBJ2-2; possibly TRBD1 for D (5 bases). Per germline, CDR1 SGDLS and CDR2 YYNGEE. The CDR3 runs 17 residues. V lost 4 bases and J 6 bases, leaving 22 bases between the germline ends. The CDR3 loop reads CASSPAIRRRGAGELFF. For the CDR3, the DNA is TGTGCCAGCAGCCCAGCCATTAGGAGAAGGGGTGCCGGGGAGCTGTTTTTT.

The chain is built from TRBV30 and TRBJ1-1, with 7 bases lining up with TRBD1. V dropped 4 bases and J dropped 0; count of bases not matched to a gene: 8. Germline CDR1 reads GTSNPN; CDR2 reads SVGIG (reference sequence). The CDR3 spans 15 residues. The CDR3 here is CAWNDRVTLNTEAFF. Here the CDR3 DNA reads TGTGCCTGGAATGACAGGGTAACTTTGAACACTGAAGCTTTCTTT. The full variable domain, completed using reference TRBV30 and TRBJ1-1, is SQTIHQWPATLVQPVGSPLSLECTVEGTSNPNLYWYRQAAGRGLQLLFYSVGIGQISSEVPQNLSASRPQDRQFILSSKKLLLSDSGFYLCAWNDRVTLNTEAFFGQGTRLTVV.

This rearrangement joins TRBV7-9 to TRBJ2-1; 13 bases map to TRBD2. The junction had 14 bases not matched to a gene; V was cut back by 8 bases and J by 10 bases. Germline lookup yields CDR1 SEHNR and CDR2 FQNEAQ (reference sequence). This CDR3 comprises 16 residues. Here the CDR3 DNA reads TGTGCCAGCGGCGTCACCGGGACTAGCGGGATTCCCGAGCAGTTCTTC. The encoded protein is CASGVTGTSGIPEQFF.

This clonotype was seen at least ten times. The V gene is TRBV5-1, the J gene TRBJ2-1; a possible D gene is TRBD2 (6 bases). This CDR3 has 15 residues. V was trimmed by 2 bases and J by 5 bases, leaving 14 bases between them. Germline CDR1 is SGHRS and CDR2 is YFSETQ. The CDR3 loop reads CASSLGGSTNNEQFF. The CDR3 coding sequence is TGCGCCAGCAGCTTAGGAGGGAGTACAAACAATGAGCAGTTCTTC.

The chain has TRBV6-2 or TRBV6-3 and TRBJ1-4; D not resolved. Germline V gene sequence: CDR1 MNHEY, CDR2 SVGEGT. Trimming took 0 bases from V and 2 from J, leaving 10 bases between them. This CDR3 is 16 amino acids long. As DNA, the CDR3 is TGTGCCAGCAGTTACTCGGGTTGGGCGACTAATGAAAAACTGTTTTTT. It encodes CASSYSGWATNEKLFF.

This clonotype was counted a few times. This chain links TRBV7-9 with TRBJ1-1; 7 bases map to TRBD1. The trim removed 9 bases at V and 4 bases at J, leaving 5 bases unmatched. The germline V gene has CDR1 SEHNR and CDR2 FQNEAQ (reference sequence). The CDR3 has 12 amino acids. The CDR3, as DNA: TGTGCCAGTACGAGGGGGCTCACTGAAGCTTTCTTT. It translates to CASTRGLTEAFF.

This clonotype was recorded a few times. The chain recombines TRBV6-9 with TRBJ2-6, with D hard to call. The CDR3 has 17 residues. V shed 3 bases and J shed 0 bases, with 12 bases lying between them. Germline values: CDR1 MNHGY, CDR2 SVAAGI. The CDR3 region has the DNA TGTGCCAGCAGTTACACGGATGGTCCCTCTGGGGCCAACGTCCTGACTTTC. It specifies CASSYTDGPSGANVLTF.

The V and J genes are TRBV11-2 and TRBJ2-7; 12 bases align to TRBD1. The V and J ends lost 5 bases and 3 bases, in that order; junction bases with no gene match: 8. CDR1 SGHAT and CDR2 FQNNGV come from the germline V gene. CDR3 length equals 16 residues. The CDR3 region is CASSAQGTGGIYEQYF. CDR3 nucleotides: TGTGCCAGCAGCGCACAAGGGACAGGGGGCATCTACGAGCAGTACTTC.

In its sample, this clonotype was seen many times. The rearrangement joins TRBV2 to TRBJ2-1, with D perhaps matching TRBD2 (6 bases). Germline V gene data show CDR1 as SNHLY and CDR2 as FYNNEI. The V gene lost 6 bases and the J gene lost 4 bases, with 7 bases spanning the gap. This CDR3 has 12 residues. As DNA, the CDR3 is TGTGCCAGCAGGGGGGGTTACAATGAGCAGTTCTTC. Translation gives CASRGGYNEQFF.

The rearrangement links TRBV19 to TRBJ1-1; TRBD1 matches 8 bases. J was trimmed by 4 bases and V by 6 bases; bases with no gene match: 13. From germline, CDR1 is LNHDA and CDR2 SQIVND (reference sequence). The CDR3 is made up of 16 amino acids. CDR3 sequence reads: CASRLIRTGRATEAFF. CDR3 nucleotide sequence: TGTGCCAGTAGATTGATCCGGACAGGGAGGGCCACTGAAGCTTTCTTT.

CDR3 DNA sequence: TGCGCCAGCAGCCAAGGACAGGGGTTGGACGAGCAGTACTTC. It yields the protein CASSQGQGLDEQYF. The J gene is TRBJ2-7, the V gene TRBV4-1; 8 bases agree with TRBD1. Germline CDR1 reads MGHRA; CDR2 reads YSYEKL. V lost 1 base to trimming and J lost 5 bases; unmatched junction nucleotides: 4. The CDR3 has 14 residues.

This clonotype occurred a few times. V gene TRBV28 combines with J gene TRBJ1-4, with D possibly being TRBD1 (6 bases). Trimming took 3 bases from V and 6 from J, leaving 11 bases between them. Germline V gene data show CDR1 as MDHEN and CDR2 as SYDVKM. This CDR3 has 14 amino acids. CDR3 coding DNA: TGTGCCAGCAGTTTCCGGGGGGCTTATGAAAAACTGTTTTTT. It encodes CASSFRGAYEKLFF.

The chain couples TRBV19 to TRBJ1-1, with D unresolved. The CDR3 has 13 residues. Trimming took 1 base from V and 4 from J, leaving 7 bases between them. Germline V gene data show CDR1 as LNHDA and CDR2 as SQIVND (reference sequence). CDR3 sequence reads: CASSIVVGTEAFF. The CDR3 coding sequence is TGTGCCAGTAGTATAGTTGTGGGCACTGAAGCTTTCTTT.

This clonotype has just a few counts. The chain employs TRBV19 and TRBJ1-4; a weak D match, TRBD1 (5 bases). CDR3 length equals 14 residues. Germline loops: CDR1 LNHDA, CDR2 SQIVND (reference sequence). Between the trimmed V and J ends, which lost 5 bases and 4 bases, there was a span of 11 bases. CDR3 sequence reads: CASSARGLNEKLFF. The DNA for the CDR3 is TGTGCCAGTAGTGCTCGGGGCCTTAATGAAAAACTGTTTTTT.

This clonotype was counted at least ten times. This chain connects TRBV13 to TRBJ2-7; D might be TRBD1 (5 bases). The germline V gene encodes CDR1 PRHDT and CDR2 FYEKMQ (reference sequence). V was cut by 3 bases and J by 4 bases, with 13 bases left in between. The CDR3 extends over 14 amino acids. The DNA of the CDR3 is TGTGCCAGCAGCTTCCCGACAGCCCCTTACGAGCAGTACTTC. Its protein product is CASSFPTAPYEQYF.

This clonotype was counted many times. The rearrangement joins TRBV27 to TRBJ2-5, with 15 bases fitting TRBD2. V gave up 5 bases and J gave up 4 bases; unmatched junction bases: 2. The CDR3 covers 15 residues. Germline V gene data show CDR1 as MNHEY and CDR2 as SMNVEV (reference sequence). CDR3 bases: TGTGCCAGCAGTCCGGGACTAGCGGGAGGAGAGACCCAGTACTTC. Its translation: CASSPGLAGGETQYF.

The J gene is TRBJ2-1, the V gene TRBV28, with TRBD2 identical over 12 bases. The CDR3 has 16 residues. Germline V gene data show CDR1 as MDHEN and CDR2 as SYDVKM. The trim removed 4 bases at V and 6 bases at J, leaving 7 bases unmatched. The CDR3 spells CASSSRLAGAGNEQFF. The CDR3 DNA reads as TGTGCCAGCAGTTCAAGACTAGCGGGAGCGGGCAATGAGCAGTTCTTC.

The CDR3 DNA is TGTGCCAGCTCACAAGCGTCTAGCGGGAACCAAGAGACCCAGTACTTC. It translates to CASSQASSGNQETQYF. The J gene is TRBJ2-5, the V gene TRBV18; 9 bases are a match to TRBD2. Germline loops: CDR1 KGHSH, CDR2 LQKENI. V shed 4 bases, J shed 0 bases, and the junction held 6 bases outside the gene matches. CDR3 size: 16 residues. The variable domain in full, with the rest retrieved from reference TRBV18 and TRBJ2-5, is NAGVMQNPRHLVRRRGQEARLRCSPMKGHSHVYWYRQLPEEGLKFMVYLQKENIIDESGMPKERFSAEFPKEGPSILRIQQVVRGDSAAYFCASSQASSGNQETQYFGPGTRLLVL.

The J gene is TRBJ1-3, the V gene TRBV4-1; D remains unclear. The CDR3 covers 16 residues. CDR1 is MGHRA, CDR2 YSYEKL, per germline. V lost 0 bases and J lost 1, with 10 bases in between. The CDR3 sequence: CASSQDSFLSGNTIYF. The CDR3 coding sequence is TGCGCCAGCAGCCAAGACTCCTTCCTATCTGGAAACACCATATATTTT.

This clonotype was recorded many times. V and J are TRBV6-6 and TRBJ2-3; TRBD2 aligns across 7 bases. V lost 0 bases to trimming and J lost 3 bases; unmatched junction nucleotides: 6. Germline V gene sequence: CDR1 MNHNY, CDR2 SVGAGI (reference sequence). The CDR3 covers 16 residues. The CDR3 DNA reads as TGTGCCAGCAGTTACTCGGAGTCTAGCGGAACAGATACGCAGTATTTT. It encodes CASSYSESSGTDTQYF.

Ten or more counts support this clonotype. This chain uses TRBV3-1 with TRBJ1-1; D perhaps matches TRBD1 (5 bases). Trimming stripped 3 bases from V and 10 bases from J, with 18 bases between. The CDR3 extends over 14 amino acids. The V gene's germline CDR1 is LGHDT and CDR2 YNNKEL (reference sequence). The CDR3 nucleotides read TGTGCCAGCAGCCAGAGGGACCCGAACAAGGGAGCTTTCTTT. This sequence encodes CASSQRDPNKGAFF. Based on the CDR3 plus reference TRBV3-1 and TRBJ1-1, the full variable domain is DTAVSQTPKYLVTQMGNDKSIKCEQNLGHDTMYWYKQDSKKFLKIMFSYNNKELIINETVPNRFSPKSPDKAHLNLHINSLELGDSAVYFCASSQRDPNKGAFFGQGTRLTVV.